This note documents a single TCR beta chain sequence. The data were obtained in a study of blood T cell repertoires in COVID-19. Study background: Whether acute or convalescent, the COVID-19 samples came from the United States, Italy and Spain. Nucleic acid was either cDNA or gDNA, and it came from T cells, B-cell-depleted T cells, or PBMCs.

The CDR3 is 15 residues long. J lost 7 bases, V lost 1 base, and 6 bases had no gene match. Per the germline V gene, CDR1 is MDHEN and CDR2 is SYDVKM. Everyone who took part was roughly 18 to 89 years old, and they came from 20 to 25 US areas. Original analysis: From reference gene primer amplification, estimates of nucleated cell counts were derived. TCRdb's copy holds only in-frame clones and misses some; the assay was immunoSEQ multiplex PCR. V, J and clone size were drawn from that table, and D and trimming were deduced from the DNA. The sample carries about 170,000 clones, 80% to 90% recorded once.

This clonotype was obtained from a woman in her fifties or sixties in a cohort exposed to, infected with or recovered from COVID-19 (not recorded which). Sequencing was done on a sample of PBMCs or T cells enriched from blood (not recorded which). The chain has TRBV28 and TRBJ2-7; 11 bases are shared with TRBD1. The CDR3 nucleotides are TGTGCCAGCAGTTTATCCGGACAGGGGGCGTGGGAGCAGTACTTC. Translation: CASSLSGQGAWEQYF.